The rows below give T cell receptor beta chains drawn from one sample of a study of T cell responses to AZD1222 COVID-19 vaccine. The repertoire was sequenced with immunoSEQ multiplex PCR; TCRdb's copy has only in-frame clones and lacks some. This sample has 140,000 or so clones, with 75% to 95% found just once. The sample here was peripheral blood, taken 28 days after the second dose of the MenACWY control vaccine. The receptors shown here come from an adult who received the MenACWY meningococcal vaccine as a control. Each CDR3 is given with its conserved first and last residue. Fields, in order: J gene, V gene, clone size, CDR3 length, D gene, CDR3 DNA, CDR3 protein. D genes are given only for firm matches. Only some rows state a clone size, as once, few, many or a class for expanded clones.

TRBJ1-1	TRBV11-3	.	15	.	TGTGCCAGCAGCTTTGGCCGGGGCAGAGACACTGAAGCTTTCTTT	CASSFGRGRDTEAFF
TRBJ1-1	TRBV6-5	.	15	.	TGTGCCAGCAGTTACGACTCGGGGGTGAACACTGAAGCTTTCTTT	CASSYDSGVNTEAFF
TRBJ2-4	TRBV19	.	17	.	TGTGCCAGTAGTATAGGGTCTCCAGGGCTAGCCAAAAACATTCAGTACTTC	CASSIGSPGLAKNIQYF
TRBJ2-3	TRBV5-1	.	15	.	TGCGCCAGCAGCTTGGACGGGGCGTCCACAGATACGCAGTATTTT	CASSLDGASTDTQYF
TRBJ2-2	TRBV5-8	once	14	.	TGTGCCAGCAGCTTAGGGGTATTCGCCGGGGAGCTGTTTTTT	CASSLGVFAGELFF
TRBJ2-7	TRBV2	.	12	.	TGTGCCAGCAGTCTTACACTCTACGAGCAGTACTTC	CASSLTLYEQYF
TRBJ1-2	TRBV28	.	14	.	TGTGCCAGCAGTTTAGAACAGAGCCACTATGGCTACACCTTC	CASSLEQSHYGYTF
TRBJ2-6	TRBV19	once	19	.	TGTGCCAGTAGTTCGACCCGACTTGCCGTAGGATCTGGGGCCAACGTCCTGACTTTC	CASSSTRLAVGSGANVLTF
TRBJ2-3	TRBV9	.	16	TRBD2	TGTGCCAGCAGCGATGCCGGGACTATAGCTTCAGATACGCAGTATTTT	CASSDAGTIASDTQYF
TRBJ1-4	TRBV18	.	15	TRBD1	TGTGCCAGCTCACAAAGACAGGGCGTTAATGAAAAACTGTTTTTT	CASSQRQGVNEKLFF
TRBJ2-7	TRBV4-3	.	15	TRBD2	TGCGCCAGCAGCCAAGAAGCGCGGGAGAGAATCGAGCAGTACTTC	CASSQEARERIEQYF
TRBJ2-3	TRBV28	.	15	.	TGTGCCAGCAGTCGGTTACAGTCCACTCCAGATACGCAGTATTTT	CASSRLQSTPDTQYF
TRBJ2-5	TRBV13	.	16	.	TGTGCCAGCAGAGAAGAGGGGGTGGAGGGAGGCGAGACCCAGTACTTC	CASREEGVEGGETQYF
TRBJ2-3	TRBV10-1	.	17	TRBD2	TGCGCCAGCAGGCCGGGACTAGCGGGAGAGATCACAGATACGCAGTATTTT	CASRPGLAGEITDTQYF
TRBJ1-6	TRBV19	.	14	.	TGTGCCAGTACCATCTCAGGGGTAGAGTCACCCCTCCACTTT	CASTISGVESPLHF
TRBJ1-5	TRBV28	.	15	.	TGTGCCAGCAGTTTGGACCCACGGGGCAATCAGCCCCAGCATTTT	CASSLDPRGNQPQHF
TRBJ2-2	TRBV3-1/TRBV3-2	.	15	TRBD1	TGTGCCAGCAGCCAAGGACAGGGAAACACCGGGGAGCTGTTTTTT	CASSQGQGNTGELFF
TRBJ1-5	TRBV19	.	15	TRBD1	TGTGCCAGTCGAGGACAGGGGACAAGCAATCAGCCCCAGCATTTT	CASRGQGTSNQPQHF
TRBJ2-7	TRBV6-2/TRBV6-3	.	13	.	TGTGCCAGCAGCTTAGAGGGGAGCCGCGAGCAGTACTTC	CASSLEGSREQYF
TRBJ1-1	TRBV2	once	14	TRBD1	TGTGCCAGCAGTGGAGGGGGCGGCTTCACTGAAGCTTTCTTT	CASSGGGGFTEAFF
TRBJ2-7	TRBV28	.	14	.	TGTGCCAGCAGGAGTACAGGGAAATCTTACGAGCAGTACTTC	CASRSTGKSYEQYF
TRBJ2-1	TRBV19	.	15	TRBD1	TGTGCCAGTAGTGCCCGGACAGGAATTTACGATGAGCAGTTCTTC	CASSARTGIYDEQFF
TRBJ1-3	TRBV7-9	.	15	.	TGTGCCAGCAGCTCCCTCCCGAGCTCTGGAAACACCATATATTTT	CASSSLPSSGNTIYF
TRBJ2-3	TRBV7-2	.	16	.	TGTGCCAGCAGCCCCCAGGTCGGGGGCGGCACAGATACGCAGTATTTT	CASSPQVGGGTDTQYF
TRBJ2-6	TRBV18	.	18	TRBD1	TGTGCCAGCTCACCACAGACAGGGGCTCTCTCTGGGGCCAACGTCCTGACTTTC	CASSPQTGALSGANVLTF
TRBJ1-1	TRBV20-1	.	12	.	TGCAGTGCTAGTTGGGGGAACACTGAAGCTTTCTTT	CSASWGNTEAFF
TRBJ2-1	TRBV7-3	.	15	.	TGTGCCAGCAGCTTAATTGCGGATCTATACAATGAGCAGTTCTTC	CASSLIADLYNEQFF
TRBJ1-2	TRBV5-5	.	15	TRBD1	TGTGCCAGCAGCTTGGGCGGGACAGGGGACTATGGCTACACCTTC	CASSLGGTGDYGYTF
TRBJ1-3	TRBV7-8	.	14	.	TGTGCCAGCAGCTTAGATACCTCTGGAAACACCATATATTTT	CASSLDTSGNTIYF
TRBJ2-1	TRBV5-1	.	16	TRBD2	TGCGCCAGCAGGGGACTAGCGGGAGAGTCCCACAATGAGCAGTTCTTC	CASRGLAGESHNEQFF
TRBJ1-5	TRBV6-5	once	14	.	TGTGCCAGCAGGCCGACAGGAAACAATCAGCCCCAGCATTTT	CASRPTGNNQPQHF
TRBJ2-7	TRBV6-5	.	12	.	TGTGCCAGCAGTTCTCCCAGGGATGAGCAGTACTTC	CASSSPRDEQYF
TRBJ1-6	TRBV18	.	17	.	TGTGCCAGCTCACCAACCTCGCCAGGGATGGTTCATTCACCCCTCCACTTT	CASSPTSPGMVHSPLHF